This TCR beta chain originates from a study of blood T cell repertoires in COVID-19. In the study overall: Acute and convalescent COVID-19 samples came from the United States, Italy and Spain. T cells, B-cell-depleted T cells, or PBMCs supplied cDNA or gDNA.

Sequenced by immunoSEQ multiplex PCR; TCRdb stores in-frame clones only, minus some. The table records approximately 75,000 clones, roughly 90% of them present only once. Looked up from germline, CDR1 is ENHRY and CDR2 is SYGVKD. The CDR3 loop spans 16 amino acids. V was pared by 2 bases and J by 8 bases, with 8 bases of the junction left unmatched. The sequencing sample was made of peripheral blood. This chain connects TRBV10-3 to TRBJ2-1; TRBD2 matches 11 bases. The TCR originated in a man in his sixties with acute or convalescent COVID-19. CDR3 nucleotides: TGTGCCATCAGTGAGCCAGCTAGCGGGGGGTTAGATGAGCAGTTCTTC. It is translated as CAISEPASGGLDEQFF.